This T cell receptor beta chain was found in a study of blood T cells in healthy people across ages. The study, taken as a whole, reports: Naive CD4+ cell counts and diversity both ran higher in long-lived than in aged donors.

This clonotype was seen more than once but under ten times. Antigen specificity is unknown. The CDR3 extends over 14 amino acids. V shed 4 bases and J shed 0 bases, with 9 bases lying between them. Sample-barcoded 5' priming and a J-beta primer mix drove a second PCR of about 6 to 12 cycles. Every cDNA molecule carried a tag from a template-switch adaptor bearing 12 random nucleotides. Each CDR3 protein gets one entry after TCRdb re-called the 5' RACE reads with MiXCR. The table records about 1.5 million distinct CDR3 sequences, roughly 43% of them present only once. Source material: blood. This chain joins TRBV12-3 or TRBV12-4 and TRBJ1-1; D not resolved. This TCR came from a woman aged 18-29 years in good health. The CDR3 is CASSSGKMNTEAFF. The DNA of the CDR3 is TGTGCCAGCAGTTCCGGGAAGATGAACACTGAAGCTTTCTTT.